One and the same sample provided the 5 T cell receptor beta chains below, sequenced in a study of a mutant IDH1 vaccine in newly diagnosed glioma. Data came from immunoSEQ multiplex PCR; TCRdb stores just in-frame clones and leaves some out. The table includes roughly 34,000 clones, about nine tenths detected once. The time point here: week 47, end of study. The content of each vaccine dose was 300 ug of mutant IDH1 20-mer peptide, and topical imiquimod accompanied it. Antigens for these TCRs are unknown. The material was PBMCs, obtained from a glioma patient whose treatment included an IDH1 peptide vaccine. The receptors stem from a woman aged 35 to 49 with glioma.

In its sample, this clone ranks as medium-sized. The V call is TRBV9, the J call TRBJ1-5; D is ambiguous. CDR3 length: 12 residues. The germline V and J ends were trimmed by 7 bases and 6 bases, with 11 bases remaining between them. The V gene's germline CDR1 is SGDLS and CDR2 YYNGEE. The CDR3 is CASGRWGQPQHF. In DNA, the CDR3 is TGTGCCAGCGGGAGGTGGGGTCAGCCCCAGCATTTT.

V usage is TRBV5-1 and J usage is TRBJ1-2; tentatively, D is TRBD1 (6 bases). Deletions cut 5 bases from V and 0 bases from J, with 20 bases between. Germline CDR1 and CDR2: SGHRS and YFSETQ. This CDR3 contains 17 residues. As DNA, the CDR3 is TGCGCCAGCAGTCGGGGTCGGACAGCCGACGCTAACTATGGCTACACCTTC. This encodes CASSRGRTADANYGYTF.

The chain is built from TRBV29-1 and TRBJ2-7, with a tentative D call TRBD1 (6 bases). The V end was cut by 6 bases, the J end by 1 base, with 7 bases between. This CDR3 spans 11 amino acids. The germline gives CDR1 SQVTM, CDR2 ANQGSEA. The CDR3 sequence: CSVQGSYEQYF. The CDR3 DNA sequence: TGCAGCGTCCAGGGGTCCTACGAGCAGTACTTC.

The V and J genes are TRBV4-2 and TRBJ1-1; D is unclear. Germline CDR1 is LGHNA and CDR2 is YNFKEQ. Trimming removed 0 bases at V and 3 bases at J, with 11 bases between. The CDR3 contains 15 residues. Here the CDR3 DNA reads TGTGCCAGCAGCCAAGATTGGTTAGGACACACTGAAGCTTTCTTT. Protein product: CASSQDWLGHTEAFF.

The chain combines TRBV4-3 with TRBJ1-1, with D unresolved. The CDR3 runs 15 residues. Trimming took off 4 bases at V and 1 base at J, with 13 bases between the two ends. Germline CDR1 LGHNA, CDR2 YSLEER. The CDR3 DNA is TGCGCCAGCAGCCTCAGCCGGGCGGCGAACACTGAAGCTTTCTTT. It is translated as CASSLSRAANTEAFF.